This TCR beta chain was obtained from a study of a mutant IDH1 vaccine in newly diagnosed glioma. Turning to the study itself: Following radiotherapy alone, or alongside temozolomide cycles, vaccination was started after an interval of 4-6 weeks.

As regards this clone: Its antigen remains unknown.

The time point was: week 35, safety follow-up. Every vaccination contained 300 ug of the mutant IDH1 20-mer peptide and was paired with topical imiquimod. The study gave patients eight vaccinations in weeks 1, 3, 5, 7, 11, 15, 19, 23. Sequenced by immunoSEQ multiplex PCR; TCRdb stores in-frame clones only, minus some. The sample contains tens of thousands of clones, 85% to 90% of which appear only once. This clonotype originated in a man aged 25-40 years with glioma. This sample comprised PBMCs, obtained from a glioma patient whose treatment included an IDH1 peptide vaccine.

CDR3 protein: CASSPTQGAQAFF. DNA for the CDR3: TGTGCCAGCAGCCCTACACAGGGGGCGCAAGCTTTCTTT. This chain uses TRBV6-6 with TRBJ1-1, with 9 bases that match TRBD1. CDR1 is MNHNY, CDR2 SVGAGI, per germline (reference sequence). Trimming at V came to 6 bases and at J to 9 bases, leaving 8 bases not matched to a gene. The CDR3 length is 13 residues.